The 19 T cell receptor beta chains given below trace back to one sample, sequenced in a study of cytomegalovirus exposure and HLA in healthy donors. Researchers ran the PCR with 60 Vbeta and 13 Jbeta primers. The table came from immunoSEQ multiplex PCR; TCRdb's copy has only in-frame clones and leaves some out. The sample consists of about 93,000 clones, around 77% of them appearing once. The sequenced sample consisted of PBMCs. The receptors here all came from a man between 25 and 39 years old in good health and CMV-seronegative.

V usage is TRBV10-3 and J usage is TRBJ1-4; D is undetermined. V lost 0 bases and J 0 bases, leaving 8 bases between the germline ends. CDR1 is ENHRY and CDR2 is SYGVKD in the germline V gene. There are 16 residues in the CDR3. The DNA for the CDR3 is TGTGCCATCAGTGAGTCATCGGGAGCAACTAATGAAAAACTGTTTTTT. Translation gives CAISESSGATNEKLFF.

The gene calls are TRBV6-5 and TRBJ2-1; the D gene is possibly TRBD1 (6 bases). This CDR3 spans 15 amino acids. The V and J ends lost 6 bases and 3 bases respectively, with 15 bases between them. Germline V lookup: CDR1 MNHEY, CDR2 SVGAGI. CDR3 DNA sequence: TGTGCCAGCAGACCCGACAGGCAAATCTACAATGAGCAGTTCTTC. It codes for CASRPDRQIYNEQFF.

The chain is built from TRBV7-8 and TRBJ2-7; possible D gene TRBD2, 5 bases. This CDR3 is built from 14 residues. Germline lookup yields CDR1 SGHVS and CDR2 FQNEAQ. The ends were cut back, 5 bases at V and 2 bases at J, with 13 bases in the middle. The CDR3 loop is CASSPTSTAYEQYV. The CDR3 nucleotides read TGTGCCAGCAGCCCTACTAGTACGGCCTACGAGCAGTACGTC.

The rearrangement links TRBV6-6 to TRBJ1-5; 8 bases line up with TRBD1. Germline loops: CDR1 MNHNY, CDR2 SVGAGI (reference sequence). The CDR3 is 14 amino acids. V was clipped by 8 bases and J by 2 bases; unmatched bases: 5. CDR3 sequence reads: CASGTGTGNQPQHF. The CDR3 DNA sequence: TGTGCCAGCGGGACAGGCACGGGCAATCAGCCCCAGCATTTT.

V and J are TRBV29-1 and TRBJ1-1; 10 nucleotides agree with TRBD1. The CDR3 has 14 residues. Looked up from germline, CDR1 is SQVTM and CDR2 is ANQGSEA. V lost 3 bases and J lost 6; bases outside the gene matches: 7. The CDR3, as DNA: TGCAGCGTTGAGTCCGGGACAGGGGCTGCTGAAGCTTTCTTT. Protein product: CSVESGTGAAEAFF. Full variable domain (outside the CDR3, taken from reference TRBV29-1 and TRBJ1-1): SAVISQKPSRDICQRGTSLTIQCQVDSQVTMMFWYRQQPGQSLTLIATANQGSEATYESGFVIDKFPISRPNLTFSTLTVSNMSPEDSSIYLCSVESGTGAAEAFFGQGTRLTVV.

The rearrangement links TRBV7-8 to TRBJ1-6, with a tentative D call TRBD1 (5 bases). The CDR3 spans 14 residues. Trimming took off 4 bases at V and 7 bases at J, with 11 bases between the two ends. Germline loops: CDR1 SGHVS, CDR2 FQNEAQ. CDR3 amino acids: CASSSPGGNSPLHF. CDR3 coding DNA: TGTGCCAGCAGCTCCCCGGGGGGGAATTCACCCCTCCACTTT.

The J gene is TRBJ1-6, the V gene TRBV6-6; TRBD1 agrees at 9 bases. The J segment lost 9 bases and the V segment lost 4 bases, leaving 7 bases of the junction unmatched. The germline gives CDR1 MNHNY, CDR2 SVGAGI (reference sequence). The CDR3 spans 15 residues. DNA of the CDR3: TGTGCCAGCAGTTCCGCCGACAGGGGGGGTTCACCCCTCCACTTT. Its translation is CASSSADRGGSPLHF.

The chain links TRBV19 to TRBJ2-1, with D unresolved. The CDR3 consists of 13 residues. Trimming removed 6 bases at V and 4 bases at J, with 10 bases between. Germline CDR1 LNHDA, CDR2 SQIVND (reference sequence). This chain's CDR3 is CASSRQIYNEQFF. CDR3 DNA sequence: TGTGCCAGTAGCCGACAAATATACAATGAGCAGTTCTTC.

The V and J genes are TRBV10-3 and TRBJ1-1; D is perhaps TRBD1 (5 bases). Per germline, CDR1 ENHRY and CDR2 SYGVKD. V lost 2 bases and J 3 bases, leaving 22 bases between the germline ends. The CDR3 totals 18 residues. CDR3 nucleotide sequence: TGTGCCATCAGTGAGGGATTGGTACAGGCTGGGGCCCACACTGAAGCTTTCTTT. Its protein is CAISEGLVQAGAHTEAFF.

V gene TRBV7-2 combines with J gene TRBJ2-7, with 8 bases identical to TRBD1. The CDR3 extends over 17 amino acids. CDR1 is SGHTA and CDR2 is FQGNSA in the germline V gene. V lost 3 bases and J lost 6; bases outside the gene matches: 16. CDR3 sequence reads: CASSFGQGAFRMGEQYF. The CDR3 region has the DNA TGTGCCAGCAGCTTCGGGCAGGGGGCATTCAGAATGGGCGAGCAGTACTTC.

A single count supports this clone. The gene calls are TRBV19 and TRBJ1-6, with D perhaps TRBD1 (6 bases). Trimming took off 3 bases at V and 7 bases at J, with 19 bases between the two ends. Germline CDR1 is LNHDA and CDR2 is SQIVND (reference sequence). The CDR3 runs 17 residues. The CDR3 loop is CASSIARTAVENSPLHF. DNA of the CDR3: TGTGCCAGTAGTATCGCCCGGACAGCCGTGGAAAATTCACCCCTCCACTTT.

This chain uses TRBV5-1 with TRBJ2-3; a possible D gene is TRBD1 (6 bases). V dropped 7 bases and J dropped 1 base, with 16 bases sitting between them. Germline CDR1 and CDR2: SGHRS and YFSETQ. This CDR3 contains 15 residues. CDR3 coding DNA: TGCGCCAGCGGGCCTGCAGGGGTCGGCACAGATACGCAGTATTTT. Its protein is CASGPAGVGTDTQYF.

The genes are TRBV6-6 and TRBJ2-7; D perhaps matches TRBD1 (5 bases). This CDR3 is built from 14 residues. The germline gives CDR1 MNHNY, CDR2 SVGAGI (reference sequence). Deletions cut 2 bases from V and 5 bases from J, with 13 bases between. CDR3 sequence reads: CASSYGQGINEQYF. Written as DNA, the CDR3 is TGTGCCAGCAGTTACGGGCAGGGTATCAACGAGCAGTACTTC.

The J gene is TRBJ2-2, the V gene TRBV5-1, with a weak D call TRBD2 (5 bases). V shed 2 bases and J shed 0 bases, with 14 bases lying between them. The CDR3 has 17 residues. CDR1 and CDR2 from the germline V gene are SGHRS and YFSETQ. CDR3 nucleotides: TGCGCCAGCAGCTTTGGGTCCGGGGTCTCGAACACCGGGGAGCTGTTTTTT. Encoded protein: CASSFGSGVSNTGELFF.

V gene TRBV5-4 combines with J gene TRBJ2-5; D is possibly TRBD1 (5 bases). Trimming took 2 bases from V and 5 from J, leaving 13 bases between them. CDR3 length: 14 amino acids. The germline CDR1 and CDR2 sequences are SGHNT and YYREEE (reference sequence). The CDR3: CASSFGQGAETQYF. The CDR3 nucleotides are TGTGCCAGCAGCTTCGGGCAGGGTGCGGAGACCCAGTACTTC. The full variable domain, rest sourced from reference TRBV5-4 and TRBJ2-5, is ETGVTQSPTHLIKTRGQQVTLRCSSQSGHNTVSWYQQALGQGPQFIFQYYREEENGRGNFPPRFSGLQFPNYSSELNVNALELDDSALYLCASSFGQGAETQYFGPGTRLLVL.

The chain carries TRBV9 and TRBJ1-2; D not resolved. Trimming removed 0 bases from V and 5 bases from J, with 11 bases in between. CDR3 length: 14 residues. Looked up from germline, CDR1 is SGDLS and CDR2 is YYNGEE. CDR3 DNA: TGTGCCAGCAGCGTAGGAGAGACAACGTATGGCTACACCTTC. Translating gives CASSVGETTYGYTF.

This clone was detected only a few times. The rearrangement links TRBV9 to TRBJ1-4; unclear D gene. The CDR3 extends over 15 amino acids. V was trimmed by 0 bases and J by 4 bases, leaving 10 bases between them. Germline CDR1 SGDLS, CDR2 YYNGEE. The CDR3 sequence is CASSVDPGSNEKLFF. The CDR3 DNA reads TGTGCCAGCAGCGTAGATCCGGGGAGTAATGAAAAACTGTTTTTT.

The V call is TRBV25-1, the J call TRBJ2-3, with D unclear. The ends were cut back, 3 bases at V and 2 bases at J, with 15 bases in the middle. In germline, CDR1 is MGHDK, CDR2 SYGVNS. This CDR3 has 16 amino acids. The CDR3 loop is CASSDGLVVNTDTQYF. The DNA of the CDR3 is TGTGCCAGCAGTGATGGGCTCGTTGTTAACACAGATACGCAGTATTTT.

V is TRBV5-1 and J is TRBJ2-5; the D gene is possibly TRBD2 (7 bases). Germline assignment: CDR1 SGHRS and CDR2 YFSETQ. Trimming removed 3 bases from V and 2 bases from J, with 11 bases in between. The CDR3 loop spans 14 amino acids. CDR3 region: CASSWRGPQETQYF. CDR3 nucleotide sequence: TGCGCCAGCAGCTGGCGGGGGCCACAAGAGACCCAGTACTTC.